This T cell receptor (beta chain) was observed in a study of early T cells in non-severe SARS-CoV-2 infection. Study information: Unpaired chains resulted from sequencing bulk RNA of unsorted whole blood. Overall study findings and caveats: Matching against VDJdb likely underestimated virus-specific expansions, favoring anti-spike CD8.

Molecules of cDNA were individually given unique molecular identifiers that were attached to them. TCRdb re-derived calls from the 5' RACE reads in MiXCR, one entry per CDR3 protein. The table has over 30,000 distinct CDR3 sequences, around 6.8% seen once. In regard to this clonotype: No antigen is known for it.

The germline V gene has CDR1 DFQATT and CDR2 SNEGSKA (reference sequence). Trimming shortened V by 3 bases and J by 0 bases, and 5 bases separated the two germline ends. The CDR3 spans 13 residues. The clonotype comes from an adult who was a healthcare worker with PCR-confirmed SARS-CoV-2 infection or an uninfected control (not recorded which). Sequences were derived from whole blood, sampled at baseline. The gene calls are TRBV20-1 and TRBJ2-2, with D perhaps matching TRBD2 (5 bases). The chain's CDR3 is CSASGTNTGELFF. The CDR3 DNA is TGCAGTGCTAGCGGGACGAACACCGGGGAGCTGTTTTTT.